These T cell receptor beta chains were read from a single sample in a study of blood T cell repertoires in COVID-19. Assay: immunoSEQ multiplex PCR; the TCRdb copy retains only in-frame clones and omits some. The sample has 400,000 to 550,000 clones; around 90% are singletons. The sequenced sample consisted of PBMCs or T cells enriched from blood (not recorded which). The receptors come from a woman under 30 with acute COVID-19. The CDR3 runs from the conserved cysteine through the conserved F or W. Fields, in order: V gene, clone size, D gene, J gene, CDR3 protein, CDR3 DNA. D genes are given only for firm matches. The listing skips clone size in some rows; elsewhere it reads once, few, many or a size class.

TRBV5-4	.	TRBD1	TRBJ2-2	CASSRQGADTGELFF	TGTGCCAGCAGTAGACAGGGGGCGGACACCGGGGAGCTGTTTTTT
TRBV10-2	.	TRBD1	TRBJ1-5	CASSVRQGNQPQHF	TGCGCCAGCAGTGTTAGACAGGGGAATCAGCCCCAGCATTTT
TRBV29-1	once	.	TRBJ1-2	CSVEDLRSVLDYGYTF	TGCAGCGTTGAAGATTTAAGGAGCGTTTTGGACTATGGCTACACCTTC
TRBV10-1	.	TRBD2	TRBJ2-7	CASSEGLAGASYEQYF	TGCGCCAGCAGCGAGGGACTAGCGGGGGCCTCCTACGAGCAGTACTTC
TRBV6-5	.	.	TRBJ1-6	CASSLPDSWNSPLHF	TGTGCCAGCAGTTTACCTGACAGTTGGAATTCACCCCTCCACTTT
TRBV6-5	.	.	TRBJ2-7	CASSSGPYEQYF	TGTGCCAGCAGTTCTGGCCCCTACGAGCAGTACTTC
TRBV18	.	TRBD1	TRBJ1-1	CASSPGDSRSTPKTFF	TGTGCCAGCTCCCCAGGGGACAGCCGGTCGACGCCGAAGACTTTCTTT
TRBV27	few	TRBD1	TRBJ1-6	CASSLSKPSGTGNSPLHF	TGTGCCAGCAGTTTAAGTAAGCCATCGGGGACAGGGAATTCACCCCTCCACTTT
TRBV20-1	once	.	TRBJ2-7	CSALVAYEQYF	TGCAGTGCTCTAGTGGCCTACGAGCAGTACTTC
TRBV9	few	.	TRBJ1-3	CASSSSGARGNTIYF	TGTGCCAGCAGCTCGTCAGGGGCGCGCGGAAACACCATATATTTT
TRBV3-1/TRBV3-2	.	TRBD2	TRBJ2-3	CASSRSGLAGVVSTDTQYF	TGTGCCAGCAGCCGCTCGGGACTAGCGGGAGTCGTAAGCACAGATACGCAGTATTTT
TRBV2	.	TRBD1	TRBJ2-3	CAGQQGVADTQYF	TGTGCCGGCCAACAGGGGGTGGCGGATACGCAGTATTTT
TRBV12-3/TRBV12-4	.	.	TRBJ1-2	CASSLGENYGYTF	TGTGCCAGCAGTTTAGGGGAGAACTATGGCTACACCTTC
TRBV3-1/TRBV3-2	.	.	TRBJ1-1	CASSQLPGRGHTEAFF	TGTGCCAGCAGCCAACTCCCCGGGCGGGGGCACACTGAAGCTTTCTTT
TRBV2	.	TRBD1	TRBJ2-2	CASYRGPGTGELFF	TGTGCCAGTTACAGGGGGCCGGGCACCGGGGAGCTGTTTTTT
TRBV11-2	once	.	TRBJ1-5	CASSLEGRGGPQPQHF	TGTGCCAGCAGCTTAGAAGGCAGGGGCGGCCCCCAGCCCCAGCATTTT
TRBV28	.	.	TRBJ2-7	CASSSRGASSYEQYF	TGTGCCAGCAGTTCCAGGGGGGCGAGCTCCTACGAGCAGTACTTC
TRBV18	.	.	TRBJ1-6	CASSPNEDSPLHF	TGTGCCAGCTCACCGAATGAGGATTCACCCCTCCACTTT
TRBV14	.	TRBD2	TRBJ2-7	CASSQGLAGTEQYF	TGTGCCAGCAGCCAAGGGCTAGCGGGGACCGAGCAGTACTTC
TRBV6-2/TRBV6-3	once	.	TRBJ2-7	CASSILPGSAYEQYF	TGTGCCAGCAGTATCCTACCGGGGAGTGCCTACGAGCAGTACTTC
TRBV9	.	TRBD1	TRBJ1-3	CASSVQGAGNTIYF	TGTGCCAGCAGCGTTCAGGGGGCTGGAAACACCATATATTTT